This TCR beta chain appears in the sequencing data of a study of identical twins. Points from the study as a whole: For out-of-frame beta sequences, excess twin sharing was weaker. Zero-insertion analyses could be partly confounded by invariant MAIT and iNKT cells.

Germline values: CDR1 SEHNR, CDR2 FQNEAQ (reference sequence). CDR3 size: 15 residues. The V end lost 3 bases, the J end lost 3 bases, and 14 bases lay between the germline ends. This clonotype occurred many times. Its target is unknown. TCRdb re-analysed the 5' RACE reads in MiXCR, keeping a single row per CDR3 protein. The sample holds roughly 720,000 distinct CDR3 sequences, 15% to 20% seen once. The sample was also reused in another study, on T cells expressing NK-cell markers.

This rearrangement joins TRBV7-9 to TRBJ1-1; D possibly corresponds to TRBD1 (6 bases). This sequence was found in a young woman in good health. Sequencing was done on a sample of PBMCs. The CDR3 nucleotides read TGTGCCAGCAGCTTGGGCTCTGGGGGCGACACTGAAGCTTTCTTT. Its translation is CASSLGSGGDTEAFF.